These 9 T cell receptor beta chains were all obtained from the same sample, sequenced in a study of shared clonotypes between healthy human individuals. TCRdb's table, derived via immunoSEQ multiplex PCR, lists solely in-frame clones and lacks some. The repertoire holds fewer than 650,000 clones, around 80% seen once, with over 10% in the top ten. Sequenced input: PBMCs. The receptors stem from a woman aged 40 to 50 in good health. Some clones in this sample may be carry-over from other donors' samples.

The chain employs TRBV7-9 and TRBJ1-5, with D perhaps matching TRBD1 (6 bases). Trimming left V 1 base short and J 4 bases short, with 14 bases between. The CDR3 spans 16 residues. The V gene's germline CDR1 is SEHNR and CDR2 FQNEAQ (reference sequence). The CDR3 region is CASSLDITGRNQPQHF. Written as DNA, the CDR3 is TGTGCCAGCAGCTTAGATATAACAGGGCGAAATCAGCCCCAGCATTTT.

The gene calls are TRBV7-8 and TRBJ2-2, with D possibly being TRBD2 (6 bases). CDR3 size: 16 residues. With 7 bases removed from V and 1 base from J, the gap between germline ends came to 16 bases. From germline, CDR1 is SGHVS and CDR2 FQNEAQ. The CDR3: CASTLNSGENTGELFF. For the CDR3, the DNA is TGTGCCAGCACCCTGAATAGCGGAGAGAACACCGGGGAGCTGTTTTTT.

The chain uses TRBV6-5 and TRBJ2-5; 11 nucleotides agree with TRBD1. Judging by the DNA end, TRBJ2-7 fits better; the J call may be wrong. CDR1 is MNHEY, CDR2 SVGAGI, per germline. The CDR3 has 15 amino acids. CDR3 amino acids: CASTTMPDRGLEQYF. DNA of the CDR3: TGTGCCAGCACCACTATGCCGGACAGGGGGCTCGAGCAGTACTTC.

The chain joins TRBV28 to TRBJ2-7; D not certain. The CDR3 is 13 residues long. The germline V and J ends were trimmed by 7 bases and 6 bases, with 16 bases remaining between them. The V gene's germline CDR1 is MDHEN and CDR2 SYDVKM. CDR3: CASNLDGTGEQYF. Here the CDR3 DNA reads TGTGCCAGCAACCTTGACGGAACCGGCGAGCAGTACTTC.

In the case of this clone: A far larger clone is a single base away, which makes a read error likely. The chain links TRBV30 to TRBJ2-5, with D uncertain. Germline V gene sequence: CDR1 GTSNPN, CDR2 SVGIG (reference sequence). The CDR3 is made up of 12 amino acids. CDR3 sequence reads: CAWRTDQEAQYF. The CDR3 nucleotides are TGTGCCTGGAGAACGGACCAAGAGGCCCAGTACTTC.

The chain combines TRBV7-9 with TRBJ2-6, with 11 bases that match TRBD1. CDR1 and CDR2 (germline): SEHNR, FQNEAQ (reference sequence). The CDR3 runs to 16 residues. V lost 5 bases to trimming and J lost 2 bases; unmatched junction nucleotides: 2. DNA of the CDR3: TGTGCCAGCAGCCGGACAGGGGGCGCTGGGGCCAACGTCCTGACTTTC. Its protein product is CASSRTGGAGANVLTF. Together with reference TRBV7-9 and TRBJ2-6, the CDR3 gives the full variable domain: DTGVSQNPRHKITKRGQNVTFRCDPISEHNRLYWYRQTLGQGPEFLTYFQNEAQLEKSRLLSDRFSAERPKGSFSTLEIQRTEQGDSAMYLCASSRTGGAGANVLTFGAGSRLTVL.

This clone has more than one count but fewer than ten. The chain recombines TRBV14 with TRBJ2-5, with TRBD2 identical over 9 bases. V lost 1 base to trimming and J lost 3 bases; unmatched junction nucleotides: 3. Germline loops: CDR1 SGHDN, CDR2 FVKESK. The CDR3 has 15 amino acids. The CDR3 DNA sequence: TGTGCCAGCAGCCAAGCACGACTAGCGGAAGAGACCCAGTACTTC. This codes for CASSQARLAEETQYF.

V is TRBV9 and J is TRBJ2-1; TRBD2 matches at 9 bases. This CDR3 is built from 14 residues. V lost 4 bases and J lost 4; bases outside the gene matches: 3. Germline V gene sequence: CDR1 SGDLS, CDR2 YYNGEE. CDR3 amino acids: CASSRGGAYNEQFF. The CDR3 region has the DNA TGTGCCAGCAGCCGCGGGGGGGCTTACAATGAGCAGTTCTTC.

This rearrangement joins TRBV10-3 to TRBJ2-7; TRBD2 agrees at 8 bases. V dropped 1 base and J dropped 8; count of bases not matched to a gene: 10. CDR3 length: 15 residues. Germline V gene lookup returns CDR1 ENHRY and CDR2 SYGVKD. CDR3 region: CAISEYDSGDGQQYF. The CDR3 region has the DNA TGTGCCATCAGTGAGTACGATAGCGGGGACGGCCAGCAGTACTTC.